This T cell receptor (beta chain) originates from a study of blood T cell repertoires in COVID-19. Overall study context: Samples representing acute and convalescent COVID-19 were sourced from the United States, Italy and Spain.

V shed 1 base and J 1 base; nucleotides not matched to a gene: 2. CDR1 and CDR2 from the germline V gene are SGHDT and YYEEEE. The CDR3 loop spans 16 amino acids. Here immunoSEQ multiplex PCR was the method, and the copy in TCRdb shows in-frame clones only, minus some. Of approximately 50,000 clones listed, roughly 85% were seen once; the top ten hold less than 6.5%. Specimen: peripheral blood. This sequence was found in a man in his sixties with acute or convalescent COVID-19. The V and J genes are TRBV5-6 and TRBJ2-2; 9 bases fit TRBD1. The CDR3 region has the DNA TGTGCCAGCAGCTTGAGGGGACAGGGGAACACCGGGGAGCTGTTTTTT. Amino acids: CASSLRGQGNTGELFF.